The 17 T cell receptor beta chains reported below all come from one sample, sequenced in a study of blood T cells in healthy people across ages. The use of a sample-barcoded 5' primer and a J-beta primer mix characterized a second PCR of roughly 6 to 11 cycles. TCRdb passed the 5' RACE reads through MiXCR, listing each CDR3 protein once. Here the sample spans roughly 830,000 distinct CDR3 sequences, about 59% being singletons. Sequencing was done on a sample of blood. The receptor set was obtained from a man aged 25 to 40 in good health.

V gene TRBV5-6 combines with J gene TRBJ2-7; 7 bases align to TRBD1. The CDR3 is made up of 14 amino acids. Germline lookup yields CDR1 SGHDT and CDR2 YYEEEE. The V and J ends lost 4 bases and 3 bases, in that order; junction bases with no gene match: 7. CDR3 nucleotide sequence: TGTGCCAGCAGCAAACAGGGGCAATACTACGAGCAGTACTTC. Translating gives CASSKQGQYYEQYF.

V is TRBV9 and J is TRBJ2-4, with D unclear. The end of the DNA aligns better with TRBJ2-7, so the J call may be wrong. The germline V gene has CDR1 SGDLS and CDR2 YYNGEE. The length of the CDR3 is 14 residues. In DNA form, the CDR3 reads TGTGCCAGCAGCCCCATGGTGGTATCACACGAGCAGTACTTC. Protein product: CASSPMVVSHEQYF.

The V and J genes are TRBV6-6 and TRBJ1-2; the D gene is possibly TRBD1 (6 bases). The CDR3 sequence is 13 residues long. V lost 6 bases and J 10 bases, leaving 18 bases between the germline ends. The germline V gene encodes CDR1 MNHNY and CDR2 SVGAGI (reference sequence). CDR3 bases: TGTGCCAGCAGGCAAGACAGGCCCTATCTCTACACCTTC. As protein: CASRQDRPYLYTF.

This clonotype was seen more than once but under ten times. The chain links TRBV4-1 to TRBJ2-3; 9 bases line up with TRBD1. Looked up from germline, CDR1 is MGHRA and CDR2 is YSYEKL. Trimming cost V 3 bases and J 5 bases; bases outside gene matches: 3. The length of the CDR3 is 14 residues. The CDR3 loop is CASSHPTGGDTQYF. As DNA, the CDR3 is TGCGCCAGCAGCCACCCGACAGGGGGAGATACGCAGTATTTT.

The chain couples TRBV7-2 to TRBJ1-6; D unclear. V was clipped by 0 bases and J by 7 bases, with 13 bases between them. The CDR3 spans 16 residues. Per germline, CDR1 SGHTA and CDR2 FQGNSA. The CDR3 sequence: CASSLARVIANSPLHF. The CDR3 region has the DNA TGTGCCAGCAGCTTAGCCCGGGTGATTGCGAATTCACCCCTCCACTTT.

The V gene is TRBV6-5, the J gene TRBJ2-7; 7 positions match TRBD2. The CDR3 covers 15 residues. Per germline, CDR1 MNHEY and CDR2 SVGAGI. V was clipped by 2 bases and J by 2 bases; unmatched bases: 6. CDR3 DNA: TGTGCCAGCAGTTACACCACCGGGACTACCTACGAGCAGTACTTC. Translation: CASSYTTGTTYEQYF.

V is TRBV20-1 and J is TRBJ2-7, with D perhaps TRBD1 or TRBD2 (6 bases each). In germline, CDR1 is DFQATT, CDR2 SNEGSKA (reference sequence). The CDR3 consists of 15 residues. V lost 0 bases and J 0 bases, leaving 12 bases between the germline ends. This CDR3 reads CSARERGGSSYEQYF. The CDR3 coding sequence is TGCAGTGCTAGAGAGAGAGGGGGGAGCTCCTACGAGCAGTACTTC.

The chain has TRBV5-1 and TRBJ2-2; tentative D call: TRBD1 (7 bases). The germline gives CDR1 SGHRS, CDR2 YFSETQ. There are 16 residues in the CDR3. V lost 0 bases, J lost 1 base, and 10 bases lay in between. The CDR3 reads CASSLAGGLNTGELFF. The CDR3 bases are TGCGCCAGCAGCTTGGCAGGGGGACTGAACACCGGGGAGCTGTTTTTT.

This chain joins TRBV12-3 or TRBV12-4 and TRBJ2-7, with D perhaps given as TRBD1 or TRBD2 (6 bases each). Trimming took 5 bases from V and 4 from J, leaving 12 bases between them. This CDR3 is built from 13 residues. CDR3 sequence reads: CASSPQGTYEQYF. CDR3 nucleotides: TGTGCCAGCAGTCCCCAGGGGACTTACGAGCAGTACTTC.

This chain joins TRBV19 and TRBJ2-5; TRBD1 agrees at 9 bases. CDR1 is LNHDA and CDR2 is SQIVND in the germline V gene (reference sequence). Losses at the gene ends were 6 bases for V and 4 bases for J; bases not matched to a gene: 6. The CDR3 runs to 14 residues. CDR3 loop: CASSGTGTRETQYF. The CDR3 nucleotides are TGTGCCAGTAGCGGGACAGGGACAAGAGAGACCCAGTACTTC.

The CDR3 here is CSGTTGTDYEQYF. The CDR3 coding sequence is TGCAGTGGGACGACCGGGACCGACTACGAGCAGTACTTC. This rearrangement joins TRBV20-1 to TRBJ2-7, with D perhaps matching TRBD1 or TRBD2 (5 bases each). The CDR3 loop spans 13 amino acids. The germline V gene has CDR1 DFQATT and CDR2 SNEGSKA (reference sequence). Trimming shortened V by 7 bases and J by 3 bases, and 16 bases separated the two germline ends.

The chain employs TRBV5-1 and TRBJ2-1, with 8 bases matching TRBD2. CDR1 is SGHRS, CDR2 YFSETQ, per germline. V lost 0 bases to trimming and J lost 7 bases; unmatched junction nucleotides: 9. The CDR3 sequence is 16 residues long. The CDR3 protein is CASSLDGIAGINEQFF. CDR3 nucleotide sequence: TGCGCCAGCAGCTTGGATGGAATAGCGGGGATAAATGAGCAGTTCTTC.

The rearrangement joins TRBV20-1 to TRBJ2-5, with D perhaps matching TRBD1 (6 bases). The CDR3 is 18 residues long. From germline, CDR1 is DFQATT and CDR2 SNEGSKA (reference sequence). V lost 2 bases to trimming and J lost 1 base, with 23 bases between them. The DNA for the CDR3 is TGCAGTGCTAGATCCTATTTTGTTGAGCAGGGGACCCAAGAGACCCAGTACTTC. Translation gives CSARSYFVEQGTQETQYF.

The rearrangement joins TRBV4-2 to TRBJ2-4; no firm D call. From germline, CDR1 is LGHNA and CDR2 YNFKEQ. V lost 0 bases and J 0 bases, leaving 6 bases between the germline ends. CDR3 length: 15 amino acids. CDR3 residues: CASSQEQVAKNIQYF. The DNA of the CDR3 is TGTGCCAGCAGCCAAGAGCAGGTAGCCAAAAACATTCAGTACTTC.

This chain uses TRBV5-6 with TRBJ1-2, with 9 bases identical to TRBD1. V shed 2 bases and J 3 bases; nucleotides not matched to a gene: 2. This CDR3 spans 14 amino acids. Looked up from germline, CDR1 is SGHDT and CDR2 is YYEEEE. CDR3 residues: CASSFWTGDYGYTF. DNA for the CDR3: TGTGCCAGCAGCTTTTGGACAGGGGACTATGGCTACACCTTC.

CDR3 bases: TGTGCCAGCAGTTCATGGGGACCTGCAGGGGTCCACTACGAGCAGTACTTC. Residues: CASSSWGPAGVHYEQYF. The gene calls are TRBV12-3 or TRBV12-4 and TRBJ2-7; possible D gene TRBD1, 6 bases. The CDR3 extends over 17 amino acids. V was cut by 4 bases and J by 3 bases, with 22 bases left in between.

This clonotype turned up a few times. The chain uses TRBV20-1 and TRBJ1-1; TRBD1 might be the D (5 bases). V was shortened by 4 bases and J by 6 bases, with 9 bases between the two germline ends. The germline gives CDR1 DFQATT, CDR2 SNEGSKA (reference sequence). The CDR3 totals 11 residues. The CDR3 DNA sequence: TGCAGTGCTAACCGGGGGGCTGAAGCTTTCTTT. This codes for CSANRGAEAFF.